The sequence of this TCR beta chain was determined in a study of memory CD4+ T cells and cytomegalovirus serostatus. In the study's own analysis: Out-of-frame sequences were removed, leaving roughly 2,200,000 distinct TCRbeta sequences. Sequencing was performed with immunoSEQ multiplex PCR; in TCRdb, only in-frame clones are kept and a portion is missing. That table is the source of V, J and clone size, and D and trimming were worked out from the DNA. This sample carries tens of thousands of clones, less than 85% of them seen once, and the ten largest clones take about 1.9%. The sort gate was single viable CD3+CD4+CD8-CD45RO+ cells for memory CD4+ T cells. CD4+ T cells were isolated by positive magnetic selection. Broader study findings: Each of approximately 73 CMV-associated TCRbeta sequences occurred in one to five individuals. CMV serostatus prediction reached median AUC around 0.95, or 0.9 with US-trained model.

Germline loops: CDR1 SGHAT, CDR2 FQNNGV. V was cut by 5 bases and J by 6 bases, with 17 bases left in between. The CDR3 loop spans 16 amino acids. In this sample, this clone turned up a few times. The antigen is unknown. Sequenced sample: memory CD4+ T cells from blood. The source is an adult in good health and CMV-seronegative. This chain links TRBV11-2 with TRBJ1-6, with D unclear. DNA for the CDR3: TGTGCCAGCAGCGGGGATTGGGGTGTCCCTAATTCACCCCTCCACTTT. This gives the protein CASSGDWGVPNSPLHF.